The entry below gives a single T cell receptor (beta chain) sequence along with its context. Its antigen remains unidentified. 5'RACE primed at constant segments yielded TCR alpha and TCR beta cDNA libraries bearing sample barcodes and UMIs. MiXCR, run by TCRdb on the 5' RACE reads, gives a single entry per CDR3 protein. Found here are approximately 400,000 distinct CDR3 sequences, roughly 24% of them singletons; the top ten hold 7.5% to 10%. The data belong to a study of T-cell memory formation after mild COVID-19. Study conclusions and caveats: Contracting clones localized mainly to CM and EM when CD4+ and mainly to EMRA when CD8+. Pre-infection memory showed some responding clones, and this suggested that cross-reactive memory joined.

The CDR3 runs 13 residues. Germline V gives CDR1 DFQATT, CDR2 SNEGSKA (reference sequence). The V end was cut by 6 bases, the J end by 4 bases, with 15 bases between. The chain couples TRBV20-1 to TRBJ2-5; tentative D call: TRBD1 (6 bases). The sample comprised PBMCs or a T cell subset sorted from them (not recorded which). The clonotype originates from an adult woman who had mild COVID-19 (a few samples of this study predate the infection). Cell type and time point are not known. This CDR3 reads CSAWSGDRETQYF. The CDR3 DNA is TGCAGTGCCTGGTCAGGGGATCGAGAGACCCAGTACTTC.